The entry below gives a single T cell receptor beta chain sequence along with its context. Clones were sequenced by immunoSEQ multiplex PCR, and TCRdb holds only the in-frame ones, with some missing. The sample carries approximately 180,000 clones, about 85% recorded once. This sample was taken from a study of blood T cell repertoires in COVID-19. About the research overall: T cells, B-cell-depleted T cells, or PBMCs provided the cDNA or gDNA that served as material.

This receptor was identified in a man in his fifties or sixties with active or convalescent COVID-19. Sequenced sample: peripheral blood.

The DNA of the CDR3 is TGTGCCAGCAGAAAGGGGACTAGCGGGGGGGACAGCTCCTACAATGAGCAGTTCTTC. It encodes CASRKGTSGGDSSYNEQFF. The rearrangement uses TRBV6-8 and TRBJ2-1; 16 positions agree with TRBD2. There are 19 residues in the CDR3. V trimming: 6 bases; J trimming: 0 bases; junction bases outside the gene matches: 8. Germline V gene sequence: CDR1 MNHGY, CDR2 SAAAGT.